This T cell receptor (beta chain) was documented in a study of cytomegalovirus exposure and HLA in healthy donors (TCRdb year 2017). A note on the overall study: An earlier analysis of several hundred of the donors reported around 280 Gb of sequence data and 95 million to 120 million unique TCR beta sequences obtained from some 200 million T cells. Roughly 300 gigabases of sequencing data and 91 million or so unique TCR sequences made up an early release that covered about 640 HLA-typed donors. Of the roughly 420 genotyped donors, more than 75% were placed in the genetic ancestry cluster associated with self-reported Caucasian donors. The study was designed to test whether signatures of past pathogen exposure could be identified by cataloging public T cell receptors. The T cell repertoires of 666 subjects were profiled by immunosequencing and related to cytomegalovirus serostatus. A separate validation cohort of some 130 different subjects was used in addition to the approximately 640-subject first cohort. High-throughput TCR immunosequencing, statistical association of individual TCRs with disease status, and machine learning were combined to predict cytomegalovirus infection status. In a later analysis, previously published TCR beta repertoires from about 640 donors were re-analyzed and high-resolution HLA genotyping was added so that TCR occurrence patterns could be studied. In the later analysis, no new phenotypic data were used to find candidate immune exposures; instead, reliance was placed on TCR beta sequences and their occurrence across donors. An earlier analysis of some 600 of the donors applied high-throughput TCR beta sequencing to assess whether each TCR beta V gene segment acted as functional or pseudogenic. Donor age, sex, ethnicity and CMV serostatus were compiled together with the repertoire data. Genome-wide SNP genotypes for about 65% of the roughly 670 donors were used in a later genetic analysis, which treated that subset as a discovery cohort. Every repertoire in the discovery cohort had been generated on one and the same sequencing platform. HLA typing included class I and class II loci at four-digit resolution. The number of donors typed differed by locus, with about 620-630 for A, B, C, DRB1 and DQB1, 522 for DQA1, approximately 580 for DPA1, and under 490 for DPB1. Roughly 5 DR-DQ haplotypes were handled as single units for association and clustering, since linkage in the cohort was strong. Across about 370 genotyped donors of the cohort, an average of 235,054 unique TCR beta nucleotide sequences per donor were sequenced, and 15% to 20% of those sequences were non-productive.

A word on this clone: It lacks a known antigen. Base-call qualities are not available, and no considerably larger clone is one nucleotide away.

Study-wide findings and limitations: The sequencing pipeline was judged likely to have produced a cluster of highly shared sequence variants as a technical artifact. The classifier was reported to diagnose cytomegalovirus status with high specificity and sensitivity in both the original cohort and the validation cohort. A later analysis found that HLA-associated TCR beta chains were more clonally expanded and had lower generation probabilities than equally common non-associated chains. Across donors, most TCR sequences were observed very rarely, whereas some public TCRs were present in many individuals. In an earlier analysis of 587 of the donors, most TCR beta V segments appeared in productive rearrangements about 87% or about 30% of the time, broadly matching IMGT annotations. Because the 87-base-pair reads could not distinguish some IMGT-functional V segments, including TRBV6-2 and TRBV6-3, those segments were excluded. Seventeen rarely observed V segments, including chromosome 9 orphons, were excluded from the earlier analysis of about 610 of the donors because counts were too low. This cohort had only TCR beta chains sequenced, and the lack of alpha or paired-chain data limited which features could be detected. A total of 150 to 200 TCR beta chains were listed by the study as associated with cytomegalovirus. According to a later analysis, TCR association rates differed among HLA loci, with DRB1 alleles showing the most associated TCRs and HLA-C alleles showing the fewest. A later analysis associated roughly 17,000 TCR beta sequences with specific HLA alleles at a false discovery rate of 0.05. An association between a missense DCLRE1C variant and V-gene and J-gene trimming of TCR beta chains was found in a later genetic analysis and replicated in an independent cohort. Assigning TCR associations to individual alleles was difficult when HLA alleles, especially DR and DQ, strongly co-occurred. Sequencing depth was assumed to be roughly uniform across donors in the presence/absence analyses, though that assumption may not hold. In a later analysis, several top co-occurrence clusters were reported to appear linked to parvovirus B19, influenza, CMV and Epstein-Barr virus. A further reported finding was that TCR beta sequences accurately predicted the HLA-A and HLA-B alleles for most subjects in the first cohort. The authors suggested that the approach could potentially be extended to other disease states and immunological phenotypes. Compared with the approximately 710-donor mean, donors in an Asian-associated ancestry cluster had fewer N-insertions in productive TCRs, according to a later genetic analysis. Correlated functional status among segregating V segments might reflect linkage disequilibrium, but an unknown experimental factor could not be ruled out. In vitro tests confirmed that a few of the cytomegalovirus-associated TCR beta chains recognize cytomegalovirus antigens. The only immune exposure information available for the cohort was CMV serostatus. HLA typing was unavailable for some donors at each locus, so association tests used only the typed subset. In a later analysis, most CMV-associated TCR beta chains were found to appear HLA-restricted, with HLA associations seemingly driven largely by CMV exposure.

In total, about 650 healthy bone marrow donors made up the cohort. At the time of sampling, all cohort members were nominally healthy, though unrecorded immune exposures were likely present. The donor was CMV seronegative and was included in the group of around 320 seronegative cohort members. A peripheral blood sample was provided by each donor, and peripheral blood mononuclear cells were used for TCR beta sequencing. Genomic DNA extraction from the blood cell samples was performed with the Qiagen DNeasy Blood Extraction Kit. Library creation used the immunoSEQ multiplex PCR assay. For the multiplex PCR, a mixture combining 60 forward primers for TCR Vbeta segments and 13 reverse primers for TCR Jbeta segments was used. The CDR3 region of rearranged TCR beta genes was amplified from genomic DNA by a multiplex PCR assay. The Illumina HiSeq System was used to sequence the amplified TCR beta libraries as 87-base-pair reads. As for how the authors treated the data: A later analysis counted about 80 million unique TCR beta chains across the 550 to 700 repertoires, and around 9.9 million of these chains were shared by at least two donors. A nearest-neighbor algorithm error-corrected the raw reads and collapsed the reads into unique sequences, merging closely related sequences to remove PCR and sequencing errors. Alignment of CDR3 sequences to IMGT reference sequences was used to assign V, D and J gene segments. Each retained sequence needed at least a six-nucleotide match to both a V gene segment and a J gene segment. A rearrangement was called productive if the CDR3 had no stop codons and remained in frame with V and J, and every other rearrangement was called non-productive. CDR3 was defined according to IMGT convention as the region running from the second conserved V-encoded cysteine to the conserved J-encoded phenylalanine. The earlier analysis of about 610 of the donors excluded any sequence lacking an unambiguous match to a single V gene segment. An earlier analysis of roughly 590 of the donors called V segments functional above 56.7% productive rearrangements and segregating when the between-donor standard deviation exceeded 5%. A statistical classification framework was developed to diagnose cytomegalovirus status using the catalog of TCR beta chain sequences. In a later analysis, V and J genes were assigned by comparing TCR nucleotide sequences against IMGT/GENE-DB human TR gene sequences. Using the TCRdist pipeline, a later analysis assigned CDR3 sequences along with most-parsimonious VDJ recombination scenarios. A later analysis defined each TCR beta chain by its CDR3 amino acid sequence plus V-gene family, and excluded reads lacking a unique V-gene family. A later analysis removed roughly 590 highly shared, low-generation-probability nucleotide sequences to deal with suspected cross-contamination and a sequencing artifact. In a later analysis, a clonal expansion index was calculated for each public chain from normalized within-repertoire ranks of inferred template counts. In a later analysis, generation probabilities were computed with a VDJ recombination model fitted to out-of-frame rearrangements, and the resulting probabilities were checked against IGoR. In a later analysis, TCR-TCR, TCR-HLA and TCR-CMV co-occurrence was scored with hypergeometric tests, and a repertoire-size bias correction was applied to TCR pairs. False discovery rates were estimated in a later analysis by permuting HLA or CMV assignments 20 times. In a later analysis, co-occurring TCRs were grouped with DBSCAN, and TCRdist sequence similarity was added when clustering was performed within HLA-allele-positive subsets. Repertoires with fewer than 30,000 or more than 120,000 public chains were left out of co-occurrence clustering, as were four to six repertoires with anomalous nucleotide sharing. TCRdb carries this immuneACCESS record with in-frame sequences only. Its versions omit some clonotypes, under half of them owing to an unresolved V gene in the studies checked, with the rest unexplained. The DNA was the basis for D and trimming; V, J and clone size are from that table. In this sample the table shows some 65,000 clones, around 70% of which occur a single time. Of the sample, around 9.9% is held by the ten largest clones.

CDR1 is given as SQVTM and CDR2 as ANQGSEA, both from the germline V gene. The CDR3 has 14 amino acids, counting the end cysteine and phenylalanine. Only the CDR3 portion is preserved as DNA: 42 bases, with reading frame beginning at the first base. V and J lose 2 bases and 2 bases, and a span of 13 bases separates them. Source material: PBMCs. The receptor was isolated from a woman aged 30 to 39 in good health and CMV-seronegative. Recombination connected TRBV29-1 to TRBJ2-7; the D segment could be TRBD1, given 5 matching bases. The CDR3 corresponds to CSVEQGDRTYEQYF. The DNA sequence is given as TGCAGCGTTGAACAAGGCGACAGAACCTACGAGCAGTACTTC.